This is a list of T cell receptor beta chains from one sample in a study of CD8 T cells in Susac syndrome. TCRdb re-called the immunoSEQ multiplex PCR reads with MiXCR, one entry per CDR3 protein. The sample includes 200,000 to 300,000 distinct CDR3 sequences, about 94% of them seen just once. Sequences were obtained from CD4+ T cells from PBMCs. These receptors were collected from a human donor with multiple sclerosis. CDR3s include the opening cysteine and the closing phenylalanine or tryptophan. The D gene is left open where the match is weak.

cdr3_length	d_call	v_call	j_call	cdr3_aa
12	NA	TRBV20-1	TRBJ2-4	CSAIVNLDIQYF
19	TRBD2	TRBV19	TRBJ2-1	CASSISGLAVPSSYNEQFF
14	NA	TRBV12-3/TRBV12-4	TRBJ1-1	CASTRRDMNTEAFF
16	NA	TRBV4-1	TRBJ2-3	CASSQVDKQPTDTQYF
15	TRBD1	TRBV18	TRBJ2-1	CASLIGGQTYNEQFF
14	NA	TRBV6-2/TRBV6-3	TRBJ2-2	CASSRTYPTGELFF
14	TRBD2	TRBV11-2	TRBJ2-2	CASMGLAGSGELFF
14	NA	TRBV27	TRBJ1-1	CASSGPGRDTEAFF
17	NA	TRBV6-5	TRBJ2-7	CASSFNWPGQPTYEQYF
17	TRBD2	TRBV18	TRBJ2-1	CASSPLGTSGTYNEQFF
15	NA	TRBV6-6	TRBJ1-6	CASSRGVLDNSPLHF
15	TRBD2	TRBV9	TRBJ2-1	CASSAEGLAANEQFF
12	NA	TRBV5-4	TRBJ2-1	CASSLVGTEQFF
14	NA	TRBV20-1	TRBJ2-3	CSARAPGRADTQYF
10	NA	TRBV20-1	TRBJ1-2	CSAGALGYTF
14	NA	TRBV12-5	TRBJ2-5	CASGSSPTLETQYF
14	NA	TRBV5-1	TRBJ2-1	CASSLEWGLSEQFF
14	NA	TRBV6-6	TRBJ1-1	CASSYRGGDTEAFF
15	NA	TRBV12-3/TRBV12-4	TRBJ1-2	CASSLNNVVSYGYTF
13	NA	TRBV12-3/TRBV12-4	TRBJ1-2	CASSHQAAYGYTF
18	TRBD2	TRBV9	TRBJ2-1	CASSVGTSGVLVYNEQFF
14	NA	TRBV5-1	TRBJ1-2	CASSFDRPNYGYTF
15	TRBD1	TRBV29-1	TRBJ1-1	CSVQRQGVMNTEAFF
14	NA	TRBV18	TRBJ1-5	CASSPGQFNQPQHF
17	NA	TRBV5-1	TRBJ2-6	CASSWSPGTSGANVLTF
13	TRBD1	TRBV30	TRBJ2-7	CAWSKGTVYEQYF
11	NA	TRBV6-5	TRBJ2-7	CASRQDYEQYF
15	NA	TRBV20-1	TRBJ2-7	CSAWDSLRGAYEQYF
15	TRBD1	TRBV9	TRBJ2-2	CASSSRTGRAGELFF
19	TRBD2	TRBV5-1	TRBJ2-2	CASSSTRSGREWNTGELFF
12	TRBD1	TRBV6-4	TRBJ2-3	CASSTGADTQYF
14	TRBD2	TRBV20-1	TRBJ2-1	CSARAGTSVNEQFF
14	NA	TRBV27	TRBJ1-5	CASSLLGENQPQHF
15	TRBD1	TRBV15	TRBJ2-5	CATSRDTGAAETQYF
14	NA	TRBV6-5	TRBJ1-1	CASSYPGPFEKAFF
12	NA	TRBV29-1	TRBJ2-3	CSVGQFADTQYF
15	TRBD1	TRBV5-1	TRBJ2-5	CASSLRGRDQETQYF
14	NA	TRBV7-9	TRBJ2-1	CASSPVGGVNEQFF
15	TRBD2	TRBV29-1	TRBJ2-1	CSVEWVLAGGNEQFF
15	NA	TRBV13	TRBJ1-3	CASSTRDLSGNTIYF
11	NA	TRBV29-1	TRBJ2-7	CSVENGGEQYF
15	NA	TRBV2	TRBJ1-3	CASSEEAASGNTIYF
16	TRBD1	TRBV28	TRBJ1-4	CASSFLPGTARLKLFF
14	TRBD1	TRBV5-1	TRBJ1-2	CASSLRDRGYGYTF
12	NA	TRBV30	TRBJ2-3	CAWSPPRDTQYF
14	NA	TRBV9	TRBJ2-2	CASSAGTLHGELFF
16	TRBD2	TRBV9	TRBJ2-1	CASSVGTSGSVNEQFF
16	TRBD1	TRBV12-3/TRBV12-4	TRBJ1-5	CASSFRQGGGNQPQHF
13	NA	TRBV5-1	TRBJ1-1	CASSVTPNTEAFF
14	TRBD2	TRBV19	TRBJ2-4	CASSIELAGNIQYF
12	NA	TRBV5-6	TRBJ2-7	CASSSSSYEQYF
15	TRBD2	TRBV13	TRBJ2-5	CASSSTSRIQETQYF